These T cell receptor beta chains were read from a single sample in a study of cytomegalovirus exposure and HLA in healthy donors. Measured with immunoSEQ multiplex PCR; TCRdb has only the in-frame clones, and not every one. This table holds some 160,000 clones, roughly 80% found once. The sample consisted of PBMCs. The receptors derive from a man aged 50-59 years in good health and CMV-seropositive. Each CDR3 is given with its conserved first and last residue. The D gene is left open where the match is weak. The listing skips clone size in some rows; elsewhere it reads once, few, many or a size class.

>-|13|TRBV5-1|-|TRBJ1-2
CASSLPGSDGYTF
TGCGCCAGCAGCTTGCCGGGATCGGATGGCTACACCTTC
>-|14|TRBV2|-|TRBJ1-6
CASSDSGGHSPLHF
TGTGCCAGCAGTGATAGTGGAGGCCATTCACCCCTCCACTTT
>-|15|TRBV30|few|TRBJ1-6
CAWSVTGLGNSPLHF
TGTGCCTGGAGTGTAACGGGACTGGGCAATTCACCCCTCCACTTT
>TRBD2|17|TRBV10-1|-|TRBJ2-7
CASSSGTSGSRSYEQYF
TGCGCCAGCAGTTCCGGGACTAGCGGGAGTAGGTCCTACGAGCAGTACTTC
>TRBD1|13|TRBV30|-|TRBJ2-7
CAWRGDRWYEQYF
TGTGCCTGGAGGGGGGACAGGTGGTACGAGCAGTACTTC
>TRBD1|18|TRBV11-3|-|TRBJ1-6
CASSLVRRVGQGNSPLHF
TGTGCCAGCAGCTTAGTGCGTCGGGTGGGACAGGGCAATTCACCCCTCCACTTT
>-|15|TRBV27|-|TRBJ1-5
CASSLSGGSNQPQHF
TGTGCCAGCAGTTTATCGGGGGGGAGCAATCAGCCCCAGCATTTT
>-|14|TRBV6-1|-|TRBJ1-3
CASRPGVAGNTIYF
TGTGCCAGCAGGCCAGGGGTAGCAGGAAACACCATATATTTT
>TRBD1|13|TRBV19|-|TRBJ2-7
CASRDRGRYEQYF
TGTGCCAGTAGGGACAGGGGGAGATACGAGCAGTACTTC
>TRBD2|14|TRBV7-9|-|TRBJ2-7
CASSPGLAGLEQYF
TGTGCCAGCAGCCCGGGGCTAGCGGGCCTCGAGCAGTACTTC
>TRBD1|16|TRBV5-4|few|TRBJ1-2
CASSLAPGQGPYGYTF
TGTGCCAGCAGCTTGGCCCCGGGACAGGGGCCCTATGGCTACACCTTC
>-|14|TRBV4-1|-|TRBJ1-1
CASSQVYGNTEAFF
TGCGCCAGCAGCCAAGTTTACGGGAACACTGAAGCTTTCTTT
>-|14|TRBV5-6|-|TRBJ1-3
CASSTTGSGNTIYF
TGTGCCAGCAGCACCACAGGGTCTGGAAACACCATATATTTT
>-|14|TRBV7-2|-|TRBJ2-3
CASTPRGSTDTQYF
TGTGCCAGCACCCCCAGGGGTAGCACAGATACGCAGTATTTT
>-|14|TRBV5-4|-|TRBJ2-7
CASSLGQVLGEQYF
TGTGCCAGCAGCTTGGGACAGGTCTTGGGCGAGCAGTACTTC
>TRBD1|18|TRBV9|once|TRBJ2-5
CASSVARAGQGGRKTQYF
TGTGCCAGCAGCGTAGCTAGGGCCGGACAGGGGGGGAGGAAGACCCAGTACTTC
>TRBD2|16|TRBV6-5|-|TRBJ2-7
CASSYSSLAANYEQYF
TGTGCCAGCAGTTACTCGAGCCTAGCGGCGAACTACGAGCAGTACTTC
>TRBD1|14|TRBV5-4|-|TRBJ1-5
CASSLRGPRQPQHF
TGTGCCAGCAGCTTGAGGGGGCCGAGGCAGCCCCAGCATTTT
>-|13|TRBV5-1|once|TRBJ1-4
CASSLGMGEKLFF
TGCGCCAGCAGCTTGGGGATGGGCGAAAAACTGTTTTTT
>TRBD2|13|TRBV14|few|TRBJ2-5
CASNLAGGKTQYF
TGTGCCAGCAATCTGGCGGGAGGAAAGACCCAGTACTTC
>-|12|TRBV29-1|-|TRBJ1-2
CSVDAGLGGYTF
TGCAGCGTTGATGCGGGTTTAGGCGGCTACACCTTC
>TRBD1|18|TRBV5-1|-|TRBJ2-3
CASSLTGQGRTSTDTQYF
TGCGCCAGCAGCTTGACGGGACAGGGGAGAACTAGCACAGATACGCAGTATTTT
>-|14|TRBV12-5|-|TRBJ2-2
CASGLETNTGELFF
TGTGCTAGTGGCCTGGAGACGAACACCGGGGAGCTGTTTTTT
>TRBD1|13|TRBV19|-|TRBJ2-7
CASSSGQWYEQYF
TGTGCCAGTAGTTCGGGACAGTGGTACGAGCAGTACTTC
>TRBD2|17|TRBV4-1|-|TRBJ2-1
CASSQALTSGRADEQFF
TGCGCCAGCAGCCAAGCCCTGACTAGCGGGAGAGCGGATGAGCAGTTCTTC
>TRBD1|14|TRBV6-5|few|TRBJ2-7
CASSLRQGNYEQYF
TGTGCCAGCAGCCTCCGACAGGGGAACTACGAGCAGTACTTC
>TRBD2|15|TRBV7-2|few|TRBJ2-7
CASSLVGTSGREVYF
TGTGCCAGCAGCTTAGTTGGGACTAGCGGGAGGGAGGTGTACTTC
>-|15|TRBV18|once|TRBJ1-4
CASSTDSGPNEKLFF
TGTGCCAGCTCAACGGACAGTGGTCCCAATGAAAAACTGTTTTTT
>-|13|TRBV7-2|-|TRBJ2-5
CASSLDTLGTQYF
TGTGCCAGCAGCCTCGACACGCTGGGGACCCAGTACTTC
>-|13|TRBV5-1|-|TRBJ2-3
CASSLVPQDTQYF
TGCGCCAGCAGCTTGGTCCCCCAAGATACGCAGTATTTT
>TRBD2|17|TRBV7-9|-|TRBJ2-2
CASSYPTSGGFTGELFF
TGTGCCAGCAGCTACCCGACTAGCGGGGGGTTTACCGGGGAGCTGTTTTTT
>-|10|TRBV20-1|-|TRBJ1-1
CSASRGSAFF
TGCAGTGCTAGTCGAGGGTCAGCTTTCTTT
>TRBD1|16|TRBV28|-|TRBJ2-3
CASRTSGTGGTDTQYF
TGTGCCAGCCGAACTTCCGGGACAGGGGGCACAGATACGCAGTATTTT
>TRBD1|17|TRBV6-1|-|TRBJ1-1
CASSEGGGAPGQGSAFF
TGTGCCAGCAGTGAAGGTGGTGGAGCACCGGGACAGGGCTCGGCTTTCTTT
>-|15|TRBV9|-|TRBJ2-3
CASSVAGRGTDTQYF
TGTGCCAGCAGCGTAGCGGGGCGGGGAACAGATACGCAGTATTTT
>-|15|TRBV27|-|TRBJ1-1
CASDISGGRGTEAFF
TGTGCCAGCGATATATCGGGGGGGAGAGGGACTGAAGCTTTCTTT
>TRBD2|15|TRBV19|-|TRBJ2-1
CASSGPGGRRHEQFF
TGTGCCAGTAGTGGCCCTGGCGGGAGACGCCATGAGCAGTTCTTC
>-|17|TRBV28|-|TRBJ1-1
CASSSIGGAAGNTEAFF
TGTGCCAGCAGTTCTATTGGGGGGGCGGCGGGGAACACTGAAGCTTTCTTT
>-|15|TRBV11-2|-|TRBJ1-5
CASSLQGSRNQPQHF
TGTGCCAGCAGCTTACAGGGAAGTAGGAATCAGCCCCAGCATTTT
>TRBD1|17|TRBV28|once|TRBJ1-5
CASSIGTGWNSNQPQHF
TGTGCCAGCAGCATCGGGACAGGATGGAATAGCAATCAGCCCCAGCATTTT
>TRBD2|15|TRBV4-2|-|TRBJ2-4
CASSQVGLGGDIQYF
TGTGCCAGCAGCCAAGTAGGGCTGGGGGGGGACATTCAGTACTTC
>-|15|TRBV4-2|-|TRBJ1-4
CASRLSTGISEKLFF
TGTGCCAGCAGGCTCTCAACGGGGATTTCTGAAAAACTGTTTTTT
>-|14|TRBV5-1|few|TRBJ1-1
CASSLTSGVTEAFF
TGCGCCAGCAGCCTGACGTCCGGGGTCACTGAAGCTTTCTTT
>-|14|TRBV9|-|TRBJ2-1
CASSPTGGVAEQFF
TGTGCCAGCAGCCCAACAGGAGGGGTTGCTGAGCAGTTCTTC
>-|16|TRBV4-1|-|TRBJ2-5
CASSRFGLANQETQYF
TGCGCCAGCAGCCGATTCGGGTTAGCAAACCAAGAGACCCAGTACTTC
>TRBD1|13|TRBV19|-|TRBJ1-2
CASSWTGSYGYTF
TGTGCCAGTAGCTGGACAGGGAGCTATGGCTACACCTTC
>-|12|TRBV7-2|once|TRBJ2-5
CASSLEVTRKYF
TGTGCCAGCAGCTTAGAAGTTACTAGGAAGTACTTC
>TRBD2|16|TRBV6-6|-|TRBJ2-3
CASSYPSGGGTDTQYF
TGTGCCAGCAGTTATCCTAGCGGGGGTGGCACAGATACGCAGTATTTT
>-|14|TRBV30|-|TRBJ1-1
CAWSRWGRLAEAFF
TGTGCCTGGAGTCGGTGGGGCAGGCTGGCTGAAGCTTTCTTT
>-|15|TRBV5-5|-|TRBJ1-6
CASSLGGRGNSPLHF
TGTGCCAGCAGCTTGGGGGGGCGCGGTAATTCACCCCTCCACTTT
>-|11|TRBV30|few|TRBJ2-7
CAWSKRNEQYF
TGTGCCTGGTCCAAGCGAAACGAGCAGTACTTC